A selection of T cell receptor beta chains follows, all from one sample in a study of cytomegalovirus exposure and HLA in healthy donors. Here immunoSEQ multiplex PCR was the method, and the copy in TCRdb shows in-frame clones only, minus some. Here the sample spans some 60,000 clones, 90% to 96% being singletons. The specimen sequenced was PBMCs. These TCRs come from a young man in good health and CMV-seronegative. Both conserved end residues are part of each CDR3.

v_gene,j_gene,CDR3aa
TRBV10-1,TRBJ2-7,CASSESLQGNPYEQYF
TRBV7-8,TRBJ2-5,CASSPLLAGVLETQYF
TRBV18,TRBJ2-7,CASSLRTGGIYEQYF
TRBV5-4,TRBJ2-3,CASSPGTSGSTDTQYF
TRBV27,TRBJ1-1,CASGRAPDSGHTEAFF
TRBV14,TRBJ2-1,CASSQDGGFSSYNEQFF
TRBV28,TRBJ2-1,CASSRAGGPYNEQFF
TRBV18,TRBJ2-7,CASSPVTGTREQYF
TRBV6-1,TRBJ2-7,CATQKTSGSSYEQYF
TRBV28,TRBJ1-2,CASISGVKNGYTF
TRBV15,TRBJ1-1,CATSRATGGYPNTEAFF
TRBV19,TRBJ2-7,CASSYATSYEQYF
TRBV9,TRBJ2-1,CASSPQAGSSYNEQFF
TRBV7-2,TRBJ1-2,CASSLKGASGYTF
TRBV5-1,TRBJ2-1,CASSLGGGSSYNEQFF
TRBV28,TRBJ2-2,CASSLRYPLLAGERTGELFF
TRBV28,TRBJ2-3,CASSLRLAGLADTQYF
TRBV4-3,TRBJ2-7,CASSQVLAGDDEQYF
TRBV4-1,TRBJ2-1,CASSRGTGNNEQFF
TRBV6-1,TRBJ1-2,CASSDQGYYGYTF
TRBV7-9,TRBJ2-1,CASSRTSNEQFF
TRBV27,TRBJ2-2,CASRPGQGGTGELFF
TRBV6-5,TRBJ1-2,CASSFSGSYGYTF
TRBV7-9,TRBJ2-7,CASSLAGGGGLTGEQYF
TRBV11-2,TRBJ1-2,CASSFQGGGNYGYTF
TRBV28,TRBJ2-2,CASSYLGLAALRRNTGELFF
TRBV6-1,TRBJ1-5,CASSDRLRTDYSNQPQHF
TRBV6-5,TRBJ2-3,CAIRGGAGDTQYF
TRBV6-5,TRBJ1-1,CASSEAGAEAFF
TRBV14,TRBJ1-1,CASSGPGRGTEAFF
TRBV15,TRBJ2-3,CATSSSVDTQYF
TRBV4-1,TRBJ2-1,CASSQAGTPPGEQFF
TRBV7-9,TRBJ2-1,CASSPGRLDNEQFF
TRBV7-9,TRBJ1-4,CASSSHRTNEKLFF